The 25 T cell receptor beta chains below were found in one sample sequenced in a study of OX40 agonist ivuxolimab in advanced cancers. Library generation was performed with the immunoSEQ multiplex PCR assay. TCRdb re-hosts the immuneACCESS table, in-frame sequences only. Its copies lack some clones; in the studies checked, an unresolved V gene accounts for under half of them, and the cause for the rest is not known. Recorded for this sample are tens of thousands of clones; around 90% of them occurred a single time. 9.5% to 15% of the sample is held by the ten biggest clonotypes. The source material was CD4+ or CD8+ T cells sorted from blood, sampled in a trial of the OX40 agonist ivuxolimab. The receptors were gathered from an adult with an advanced solid tumor such as melanoma, head and neck, liver or kidney cancer.

The chain has TRBV27 and TRBJ1-5; 8 bases agree with TRBD1. The CDR3 loop spans 14 amino acids. The germline V gene has CDR1 MNHEY and CDR2 SMNVEV (reference sequence). Trimming at V came to 5 bases and at J to 2 bases, leaving 2 bases not matched to a gene. The CDR3 reads CASSGTGRNQPQHF. In DNA, the CDR3 is TGTGCCAGCAGTGGGACAGGACGCAATCAGCCCCAGCATTTT.

The chain links TRBV5-1 to TRBJ2-1; 7 bases are shared with TRBD2. This CDR3 comprises 14 residues. The germline CDR1 and CDR2 sequences are SGHRS and YFSETQ. V was clipped by 0 bases and J by 8 bases; unmatched bases: 5. For the CDR3, the DNA is TGCGCCAGCAGCTTGGGGCTAGCGGAAGATGAGCAGTTCTTC. This encodes CASSLGLAEDEQFF.

The V call is TRBV14, the J call TRBJ2-1; 8 nucleotides line up with TRBD2. With 1 base clipped from V and 2 bases from J, the junction kept 13 bases outside the gene matches. Germline V CDR1 and CDR2: SGHDN, FVKESK. The CDR3 totals 19 residues. The CDR3 reads CASSQVWTPLAGPYNEQFF. In nucleotides, the CDR3 is TGTGCCAGCAGCCAAGTCTGGACCCCTTTAGCGGGACCCTACAATGAGCAGTTCTTC. Full variable domain (outside the CDR3, taken from reference TRBV14 and TRBJ2-1): EAGVTQFPSHSVIEKGQTVTLRCDPISGHDNLYWYRRVMGKEIKFLLHFVKESKQDESGMPNNRFLAERTGGTYSTLKVQPAELEDSGVYFCASSQVWTPLAGPYNEQFFGPGTRLTVL.

The rearrangement uses TRBV7-2 and TRBJ1-2; D may be TRBD1 (6 bases). The CDR3 sequence is 16 residues long. Deletions cut 5 bases from V and 7 bases from J, with 23 bases between. The germline V gene encodes CDR1 SGHTA and CDR2 FQGNSA. The chain's CDR3 is CASSLEIGQLEGGYTF. The CDR3 DNA is TGTGCCAGCAGCCTGGAGATTGGACAGTTGGAAGGTGGCTACACCTTC.

The V and J genes are TRBV15 and TRBJ1-2; 7 nucleotides line up with TRBD1. This CDR3 contains 15 residues. Germline V gives CDR1 LNHNV, CDR2 YYDKDF (reference sequence). The trim removed 0 bases at V and 0 bases at J, leaving 1 base unmatched. The CDR3 sequence is CATSRETGANYGYTF. In nucleotides, the CDR3 is TGTGCCACCAGCAGAGAAACAGGGGCTAACTATGGCTACACCTTC.

This clone has only one observation. The CDR3 here is CASSEFDSLAPEAFF. As DNA, the CDR3 is TGTGCCAGCAGTGAATTTGACAGTCTGGCCCCTGAAGCTTTCTTT. V usage is TRBV6-1 and J usage is TRBJ1-1; possibly TRBD1 for D (5 bases). Looked up from germline, CDR1 is MNHNS and CDR2 is SASEGT. The CDR3 spans 15 residues. Trimming left V 2 bases short and J 6 bases short, with 16 bases between.

This clone was seen only a few times. The rearrangement links TRBV5-5 to TRBJ2-7; D remains unclear. Trimming left V 4 bases short and J 4 bases short, with 15 bases between. Germline CDR1 is SGHKS and CDR2 is YYEKEE (reference sequence). The CDR3 loop spans 14 amino acids. The CDR3, as DNA: TGTGCCAGCAGCCTTACGGAGATGTGGTACGAGCAGTACTTC. Amino acids: CASSLTEMWYEQYF. Drawing the rest from reference TRBV5-5 and TRBJ2-7, the complete variable domain is DAGVTQSPTHLIKTRGQQVTLRCSPISGHKSVSWYQQVLGQGPQFIFQYYEKEERGRGNFPDRFSARQFPNYSSELNVNALLLGDSALYLCASSLTEMWYEQYFGPGTRLTVT.

The chain recombines TRBV5-1 with TRBJ2-7, with unresolved D. The ends were cut back, 1 base at V and 0 bases at J, with 5 bases in the middle. The length of the CDR3 is 13 residues. CDR1 is SGHRS, CDR2 YFSETQ, per germline. The CDR3: CASSLTGSYEQYF. CDR3 coding DNA: TGCGCCAGCAGCTTGACTGGCTCCTACGAGCAGTACTTC.

The chain couples TRBV6-1 to TRBJ2-7; no definite D call. The V end lost 3 bases, the J end lost 5 bases, and 11 bases lay between the germline ends. There are 13 residues in the CDR3. The germline gives CDR1 MNHNS, CDR2 SASEGT. The CDR3 is CASSDVQLDEQYF. In nucleotides, the CDR3 is TGTGCCAGCAGTGATGTACAGTTGGACGAGCAGTACTTC.

The genes are TRBV6-6 and TRBJ1-1; no clear D. This CDR3 contains 11 residues. Trimming stripped 1 base from V and 8 bases from J, with 5 bases between. Germline V gene lookup returns CDR1 MNHNY and CDR2 SVGAGI (reference sequence). CDR3 residues: CASSYFLEAFF. CDR3 bases: TGTGCCAGCAGTTACTTTTTGGAAGCTTTCTTT.

This clone turned up a few times. V and J are TRBV6-5 and TRBJ1-1; TRBD1 aligns across 7 bases. This CDR3 contains 15 residues. The germline V gene encodes CDR1 MNHEY and CDR2 SVGAGI. V lost 5 bases, J lost 5 bases, and 11 bases stayed unmatched. The CDR3 region has the DNA TGTGCCAGCAGTCCCGGGACAGCCATAACTACTGAAGCTTTCTTT. This sequence encodes CASSPGTAITTEAFF.

CDR3 protein: CASSPTGLVDTQYF. CDR3 bases: TGTGCCAGCAGCCCGACAGGGTTGGTAGATACGCAGTATTTT. The V gene is TRBV7-6, the J gene TRBJ2-3; 7 bases are a match to TRBD1. CDR1 SGHVS and CDR2 FNYEAQ come from the germline V gene. V gave up 5 bases and J gave up 5 bases; unmatched junction bases: 7. This CDR3 is built from 14 residues.

The table lists this clone with a few counts. The chain couples TRBV7-9 to TRBJ1-4; D is undetermined. With 4 bases removed from V and 0 bases from J, the gap between germline ends came to 9 bases. The CDR3 runs to 15 residues. Germline V gene data show CDR1 as SEHNR and CDR2 as FQNEAQ (reference sequence). CDR3 nucleotide sequence: TGTGCCAGCAGCTCCTACAGTGCAACTAATGAAAAACTGTTTTTT. Its protein is CASSSYSATNEKLFF.

The rearrangement joins TRBV15 to TRBJ2-7; weak D call: TRBD1 (6 bases). CDR1 is LNHNV and CDR2 is YYDKDF in the germline V gene (reference sequence). V was pared by 2 bases and J by 2 bases, with 13 bases between. The CDR3 extends over 15 amino acids. The CDR3 bases are TGTGCCACCAGCAGATCCCGACAGGCCACCTACGAGCAGTACTTC. This encodes CATSRSRQATYEQYF.

The chain has TRBV4-2 and TRBJ2-2; unclear D gene. The germline CDR1 and CDR2 sequences are LGHNA and YNFKEQ. This CDR3 has 15 residues. V lost 1 base and J lost 4, with 10 bases in between. CDR3 in amino acids: CASSQGFRGTGELFF. CDR3 nucleotide sequence: TGTGCCAGCAGCCAAGGGTTTAGAGGCACCGGGGAGCTGTTTTTT.

V gene TRBV4-1 combines with J gene TRBJ1-4; tentatively, D is TRBD1 (6 bases). There are 14 residues in the CDR3. Deletions cut 3 bases from V and 6 bases from J, with 11 bases between. Looked up from germline, CDR1 is MGHRA and CDR2 is YSYEKL. The CDR3 is CASSQVGGYEKLFF. CDR3 DNA: TGCGCCAGCAGCCAGGTGGGGGGCTATGAAAAACTGTTTTTT.

This clone was seen once. The chain uses TRBV7-9 and TRBJ1-6; 9 nucleotides align to TRBD1. CDR3 length: 15 amino acids. Germline CDR1 is SEHNR and CDR2 is FQNEAQ (reference sequence). V lost 5 bases and J lost 7; bases outside the gene matches: 6. The chain's CDR3 is CASSPTGTGNSPLHF. For the CDR3, the DNA is TGTGCCAGCAGCCCAACCGGGACAGGGAATTCACCCCTCCACTTT.

This rearrangement joins TRBV4-2 to TRBJ2-3, with 8 bases matching TRBD1. Germline assignment: CDR1 LGHNA and CDR2 YNFKEQ. The CDR3 extends over 14 amino acids. V lost 4 bases, J lost 4 bases, and 4 bases stayed unmatched. The CDR3 is CASSLGQGADTQYF. The DNA for the CDR3 is TGTGCCAGCAGCCTAGGACAGGGAGCAGATACGCAGTATTTT.

The gene calls are TRBV27 and TRBJ2-7; 12 positions match TRBD1. This CDR3 spans 17 amino acids. The V and J ends lost 7 bases and 5 bases, in that order; junction bases with no gene match: 15. In germline, CDR1 is MNHEY, CDR2 SMNVEV (reference sequence). The CDR3 DNA is TGTGCCAGCACCTCAAGGGGGACAGGGGGCATCGTGGACGAGCAGTACTTC. It codes for CASTSRGTGGIVDEQYF.

The chain employs TRBV6-1 and TRBJ1-1; 10 bases agree with TRBD1. The CDR3 sequence is 13 residues long. J lost 5 bases, V lost 6 bases, and 3 bases had no gene match. Germline CDR1 reads MNHNS; CDR2 reads SASEGT. CDR3 residues: CASSWDRGTEAFF. CDR3 sequence (DNA): TGTGCCAGCAGCTGGGACAGGGGAACTGAAGCTTTCTTT.

This CDR3 is CASSGGRLMIKQYF. The CDR3 bases are TGTGCCAGCAGTGGGGGCAGACTCATGATCAAGCAGTACTTC. The rearrangement uses TRBV2 and TRBJ2-7, with a possible D match to TRBD1 (5 bases). Germline CDR1 and CDR2: SNHLY and FYNNEI. V dropped 4 bases and J dropped 8 bases, with 18 bases sitting between them. This CDR3 contains 14 residues.

This chain uses TRBV6-1 with TRBJ1-1; 7 bases line up with TRBD1. The V gene's germline CDR1 is MNHNS and CDR2 SASEGT. The CDR3 is made up of 14 amino acids. V was pared by 6 bases and J by 2 bases, with 6 bases of the junction left unmatched. DNA for the CDR3: TGTGCCAGCAGCCCCAGGGGGAGCAACACTGAAGCTTTCTTT. Its protein product is CASSPRGSNTEAFF.

The chain is built from TRBV28 and TRBJ2-5, with D possibly matching TRBD2 (5 bases). The CDR3 loop spans 16 amino acids. Germline lookup yields CDR1 MDHEN and CDR2 SYDVKM. Deletions cut 2 bases from V and 5 bases from J, with 18 bases between. The CDR3 DNA sequence: TGTGCCAGCAGTTTAGGAGCTCAAAAAACGGGGGAGACCCAGTACTTC. Protein: CASSLGAQKTGETQYF.

The genes are TRBV6-5 and TRBJ2-3, with 8 bases that match TRBD1. Germline V gene sequence: CDR1 MNHEY, CDR2 SVGAGI. Unmatched junction bases numbered 6, after V lost 9 bases and J lost 4 bases. CDR3 length equals 13 residues. In DNA, the CDR3 is TGTGCCAGAACGACAGGGGATCCAGATACGCAGTATTTT. Its protein is CARTTGDPDTQYF.

This chain links TRBV5-3 with TRBJ2-2; D call uncertain. TRBV5-3 is flagged as an ORF with uncertain function. This CDR3 has 15 residues. The V and J ends lost 0 bases and 7 bases respectively, with 13 bases between them. The CDR3, as DNA: TGTGCCAGAAGCTTGGCCCTAATGAAGGGCGGGGAGCTGTTTTTT. It is translated as CARSLALMKGGELFF.